This record concerns one T cell receptor (beta chain) sequence. The antigen remains unidentified. 5'RACE template switching produced TCR cDNA carrying a universal primer site and UMIs. TCRdb called the 5' RACE reads again in MiXCR, with one record for every CDR3 protein. The sample lists about 500,000 distinct CDR3 sequences, roughly 17% occurring once. This sample stems from a study of T cells after yellow fever vaccination. Whole-study findings and limits: Reappearing after the booster were most of the clones from primary vaccination (roughly 95% CD4, 70% to 90% CD8).

Germline values: CDR1 KGHSH, CDR2 LQKENI. The CDR3 has 16 amino acids. The V and J ends lost 3 bases and 5 bases respectively, with 17 bases between them. Sequencing was performed on PBMCs, taken around 5 days after the first yellow fever vaccination. The chain joins TRBV18 to TRBJ1-5, with unresolved D. The sequence derives from a man aged 18 to 30 who received the YFV17D yellow fever vaccine. CDR3 in DNA: TGTGCCAGCTCACCCTCCATGGGAGGTAACGATCAGCCCCAGCATTTT. This encodes CASSPSMGGNDQPQHF.